The 2 T cell receptor beta chains below all came from one sample that was sequenced in a study of sequential checkpoint blockade in melanoma. Described treatment: randomized to nivolumab then ipilimumab (arm A) or the reverse (arm B). Assay used: immunoSEQ multiplex PCR; TCRdb lists only in-frame clones, some missing. The table shows 20,000 or so clones, with 75% to 85% occurring only once. This specimen was CD8+ T cells sorted from blood (inferred from file names), taken from a patient given nivolumab and ipilimumab in sequence. These receptors were taken from a human donor with melanoma.

V is TRBV29-1 and J is TRBJ2-7; 9 bases align to TRBD2. The CDR3 length is 13 residues. Per germline, CDR1 SQVTM and CDR2 ANQGSEA. V lost 2 bases to trimming and J lost 2 bases; unmatched junction nucleotides: 1. The CDR3 coding sequence is TGCAGCGTTGAAAGCGGGGGGACCTACGAGCAGTACTTC. Its translation: CSVESGGTYEQYF.

The chain joins TRBV4-1 to TRBJ1-2, with D unclear. The germline CDR1 and CDR2 sequences are MGHRA and YSYEKL. The CDR3 totals 15 residues. The ends were cut back, 0 bases at V and 4 bases at J, with 12 bases in the middle. CDR3 amino acids: CASSQEGRSGYGYTF. The DNA for the CDR3 is TGCGCCAGCAGCCAAGAGGGCCGCTCCGGCTATGGCTACACCTTC.